Reported below is one T cell receptor (beta chain). The authors' processing: Reference gene primer amplification gave estimated nucleated cell counts. The protocol was immunoSEQ multiplex PCR, while the TCRdb copy is restricted to in-frame clones and leaves out a portion. D and trimming were read from the DNA, whereas the V and J calls and clone size are those reported in that table. The sample consists of 200,000 or so clones, 70% to 90% of them appearing once. This sample was included in a study of blood T cell repertoires in COVID-19. Study in general: PBMCs, B-cell-depleted T cells, or T cells were the source of the cDNA or gDNA that made up the material.

Germline V gene sequence: CDR1 KGHSH, CDR2 LQKENI. The CDR3 loop spans 15 amino acids. With 2 bases removed from V and 2 bases from J, the gap between germline ends came to 10 bases. The TCR sequence derives from a woman aged 70-85 years with active or convalescent COVID-19. This chain connects TRBV18 to TRBJ2-4; TRBD1 is a possible D gene (6 bases). Source material: peripheral blood. The CDR3 region has the DNA TGTGCCAGCTCACCATCCGGGACATCCAAAAACATTCAGTACTTC. Translating it yields CASSPSGTSKNIQYF. The full variable domain, completed using reference TRBV18 and TRBJ2-4, is NAGVMQNPRHLVRRRGQEARLRCSPMKGHSHVYWYRQLPEEGLKFMVYLQKENIIDESGMPKERFSAEFPKEGPSILRIQQVVRGDSAAYFCASSPSGTSKNIQYFGAGTRLSVL.